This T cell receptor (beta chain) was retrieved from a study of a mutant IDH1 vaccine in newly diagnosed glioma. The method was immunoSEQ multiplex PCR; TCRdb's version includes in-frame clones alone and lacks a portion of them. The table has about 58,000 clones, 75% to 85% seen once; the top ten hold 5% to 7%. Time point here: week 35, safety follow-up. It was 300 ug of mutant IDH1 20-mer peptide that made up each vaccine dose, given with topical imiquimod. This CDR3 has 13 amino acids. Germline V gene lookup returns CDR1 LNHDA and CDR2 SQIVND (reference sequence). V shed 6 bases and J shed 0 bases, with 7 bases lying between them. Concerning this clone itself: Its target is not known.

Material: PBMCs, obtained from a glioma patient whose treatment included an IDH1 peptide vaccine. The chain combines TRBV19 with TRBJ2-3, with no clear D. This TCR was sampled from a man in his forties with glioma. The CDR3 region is CASREGSTDTQYF. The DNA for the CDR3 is TGTGCCAGTAGGGAAGGCAGCACAGATACGCAGTATTTT.